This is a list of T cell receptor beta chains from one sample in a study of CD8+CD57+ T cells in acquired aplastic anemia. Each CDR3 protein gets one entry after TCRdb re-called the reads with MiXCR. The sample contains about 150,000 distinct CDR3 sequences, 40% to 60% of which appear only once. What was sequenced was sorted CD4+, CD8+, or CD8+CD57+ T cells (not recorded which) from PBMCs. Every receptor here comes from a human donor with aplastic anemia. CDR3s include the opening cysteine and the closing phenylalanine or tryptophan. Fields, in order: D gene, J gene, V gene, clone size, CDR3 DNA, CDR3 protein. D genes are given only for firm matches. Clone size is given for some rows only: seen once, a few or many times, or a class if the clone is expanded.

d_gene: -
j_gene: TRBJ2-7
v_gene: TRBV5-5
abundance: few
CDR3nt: TGTGCCAGCAGCTTGCTGCCGGGCACCACCTACGAGCAGTACTTC
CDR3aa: CASSLLPGTTYEQYF

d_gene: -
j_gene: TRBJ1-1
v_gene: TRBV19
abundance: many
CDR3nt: TGTGCCAGTAGCCAGGAGACAGCCTGGAGCACTGAAGCTTTCTTT
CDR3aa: CASSQETAWSTEAFF

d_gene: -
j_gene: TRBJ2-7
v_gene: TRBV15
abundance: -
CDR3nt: TGTGCCACCAGCGGACTTGGGTTGCAGTACTTC
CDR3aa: CATSGLGLQYF

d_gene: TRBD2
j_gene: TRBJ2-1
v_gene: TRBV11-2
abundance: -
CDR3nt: TGTGCCAGCAGCTTAGAGGGACTAGGGGATGAGCAGTTCTTC
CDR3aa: CASSLEGLGDEQFF

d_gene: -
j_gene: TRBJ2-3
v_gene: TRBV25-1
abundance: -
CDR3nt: TGTGCCAGCAGTGGGGGCGGGACCTCAGCGGATACGCAGTATTTT
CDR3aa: CASSGGGTSADTQYF

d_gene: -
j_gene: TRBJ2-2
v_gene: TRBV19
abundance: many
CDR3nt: TGTGCCACCTCGGCTGGGTTCCCCGGGGAGCTGTTTTTT
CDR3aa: CATSAGFPGELFF

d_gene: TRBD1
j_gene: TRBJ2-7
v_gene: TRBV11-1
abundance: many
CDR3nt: TGTGCCAGCAGCTTATGGGCCGGGACAGCCTCCTACGAGCAGTACTTC
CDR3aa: CASSLWAGTASYEQYF

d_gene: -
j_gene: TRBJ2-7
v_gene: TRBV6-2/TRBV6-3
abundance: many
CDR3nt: TGTGCCAGCAGTTACGCGAACAAGATACCCTACGAGCAGTACTTC
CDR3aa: CASSYANKIPYEQYF

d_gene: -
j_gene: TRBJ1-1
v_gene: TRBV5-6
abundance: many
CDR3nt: TGTGCCAGCAGCTTTAGAGGCTCCCTGGTGATGAACACTGAAGCTTTCTTT
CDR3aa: CASSFRGSLVMNTEAFF

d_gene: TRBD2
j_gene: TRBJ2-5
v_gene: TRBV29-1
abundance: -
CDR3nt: TGCAACGTTGGACGGGCGACGAGGACTAGCGGACAAGAGACCCAGTACTTC
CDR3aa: CNVGRATRTSGQETQYF

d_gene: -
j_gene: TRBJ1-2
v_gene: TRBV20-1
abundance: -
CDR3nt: TGCAGTGCTAGAGATACGGCGGAATATGGCTACACCTTC
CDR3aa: CSARDTAEYGYTF

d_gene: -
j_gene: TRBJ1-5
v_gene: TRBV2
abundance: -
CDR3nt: TGTGCCAGCGGTGAGGGGCGGGGGCAGCCCCAGCATTTT
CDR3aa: CASGEGRGQPQHF

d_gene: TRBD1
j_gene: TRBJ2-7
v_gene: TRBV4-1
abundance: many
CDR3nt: TGCGCCAGCAGCCCACGGGACAGGGAATACGAGCAGTACTTC
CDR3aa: CASSPRDREYEQYF

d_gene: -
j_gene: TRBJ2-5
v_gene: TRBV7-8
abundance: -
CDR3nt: TGTGCCAGCAGCTCGCCGACAGGCGAAGAGACCCAGTACTTC
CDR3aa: CASSSPTGEETQYF

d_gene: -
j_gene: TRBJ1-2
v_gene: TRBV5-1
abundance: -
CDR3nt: TGCGCCAGCAGCTTGGTCGACGAGGATCCCGAGTTTAACTATGGCTACACCTTC
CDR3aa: CASSLVDEDPEFNYGYTF

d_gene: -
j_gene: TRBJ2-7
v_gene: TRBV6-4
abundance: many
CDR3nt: TGTGCCAGAGCCACCCCGGGTTTTCGCGTTGGGGTTCAGTACTTC
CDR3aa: CARATPGFRVGVQYF

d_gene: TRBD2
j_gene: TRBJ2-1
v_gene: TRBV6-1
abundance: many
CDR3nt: TGTGCCAGCAGTGTTAGCGGGAGATGGAATGAGCAGTTCTTC
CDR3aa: CASSVSGRWNEQFF

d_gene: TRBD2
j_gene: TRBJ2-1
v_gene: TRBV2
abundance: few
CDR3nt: TGTGCCAGCAGTGAAGCGCTTTGGCGGGAGGGAGAGCAGTTCTTC
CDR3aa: CASSEALWREGEQFF

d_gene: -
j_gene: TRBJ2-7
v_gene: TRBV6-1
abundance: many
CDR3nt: TGTGCCAGCAGATTAACCGGGACCCTATACGAGCAGTACTTC
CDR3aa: CASRLTGTLYEQYF

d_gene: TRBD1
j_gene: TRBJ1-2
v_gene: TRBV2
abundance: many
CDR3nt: TGTGCCAGCAGTGGAACAGGGGATCTTAACTATGGCTACACCTTC
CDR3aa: CASSGTGDLNYGYTF

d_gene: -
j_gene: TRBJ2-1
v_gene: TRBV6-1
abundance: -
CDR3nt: TGTGCCAGCAGTGAAAGCGGGACACCAAACAATGAGCAGTTCTTC
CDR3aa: CASSESGTPNNEQFF

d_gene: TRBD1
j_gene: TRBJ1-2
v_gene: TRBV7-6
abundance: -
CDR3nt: TGTGCCAGCAGCTCGACAGGGCATGGCTACACCTTC
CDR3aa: CASSSTGHGYTF

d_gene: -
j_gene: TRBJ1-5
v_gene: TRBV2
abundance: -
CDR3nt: TGTGCCGGCAGTGGGGGGAGGCAGCCCCAGCATTTT
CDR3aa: CAGSGGRQPQHF

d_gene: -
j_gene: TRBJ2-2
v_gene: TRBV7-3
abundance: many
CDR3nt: TGTGCCAGCAGCTTACTCATCGGCGGGGAGCTGTTTTTT
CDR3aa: CASSLLIGGELFF

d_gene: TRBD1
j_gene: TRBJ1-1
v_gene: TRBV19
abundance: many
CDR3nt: TGTGCCAGTAGTTCTGAGTGGGTCCAGGGGGGCACTGAAGCTTTCTTT
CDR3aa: CASSSEWVQGGTEAFF

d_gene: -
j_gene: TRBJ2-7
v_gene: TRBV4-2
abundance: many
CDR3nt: TGTGCCAGCAGCCAACTTAGCGGAGAGGGATACGAGCAGTACTTC
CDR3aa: CASSQLSGEGYEQYF

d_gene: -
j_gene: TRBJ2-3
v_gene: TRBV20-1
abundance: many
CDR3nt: TGCAGTGCTAGAGCGGGAGCGCTTGGAACAGATACGCAGTATTTT
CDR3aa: CSARAGALGTDTQYF

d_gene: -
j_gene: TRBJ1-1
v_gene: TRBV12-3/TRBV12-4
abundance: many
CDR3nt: TGTGCCAGCAGTCCCTTCACAGGGACCCTTTACGCTGAAGCTTTCTTT
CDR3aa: CASSPFTGTLYAEAFF

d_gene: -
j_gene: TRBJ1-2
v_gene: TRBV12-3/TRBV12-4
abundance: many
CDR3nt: TGTGCCAGCACTCGGGGGCTTCCGCCGAGAAACTTC
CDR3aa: CASTRGLPPRNF

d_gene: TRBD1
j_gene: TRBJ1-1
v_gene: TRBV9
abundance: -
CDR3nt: TGTGCCAGCAGCGTCGGAACGGGACAGCGAAAGGACGCTTTCTTT
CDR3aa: CASSVGTGQRKDAFF

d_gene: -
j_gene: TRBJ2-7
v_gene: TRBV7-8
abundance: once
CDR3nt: TGTGCCAGCAGCCGCCCCCCGGGTACAGGGAACGAGCAGTACTTC
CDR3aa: CASSRPPGTGNEQYF

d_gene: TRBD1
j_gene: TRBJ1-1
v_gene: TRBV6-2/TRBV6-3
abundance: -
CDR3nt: TGTGCCAGTTACAGGGGCACTGAAGCTTTCTTT
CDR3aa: CASYRGTEAFF

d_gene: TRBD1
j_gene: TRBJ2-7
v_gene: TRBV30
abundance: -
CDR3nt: TGTGCCTGGAGTTCTCCGTGGGACAGGGTCTACGAGCAGTACTTC
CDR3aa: CAWSSPWDRVYEQYF

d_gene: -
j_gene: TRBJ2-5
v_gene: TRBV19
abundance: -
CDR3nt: TGTGCCAGTAGTATACGCCGGGACTACCAAGAGACCCAGTACTTC
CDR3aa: CASSIRRDYQETQYF

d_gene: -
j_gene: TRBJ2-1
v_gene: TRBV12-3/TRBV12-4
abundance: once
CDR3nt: TGTGCCAGCAGTTTACCTAGCACAGATACGCAGTTCTTC
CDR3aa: CASSLPSTDTQFF

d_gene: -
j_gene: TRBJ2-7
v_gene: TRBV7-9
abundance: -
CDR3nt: TGTGCCAGCAGCTCCGGTTGGGTTGCGGGGAACGGCGAGCAGTACTTC
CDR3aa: CASSSGWVAGNGEQYF

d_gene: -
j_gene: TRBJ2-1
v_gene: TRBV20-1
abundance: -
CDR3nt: TGCAGTGCTAGAGATGCGTCCTACAATGAGCAGTTCTTC
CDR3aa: CSARDASYNEQFF

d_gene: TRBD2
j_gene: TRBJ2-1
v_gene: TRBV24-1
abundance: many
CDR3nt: TGTGCCACCAGTGATTTCAGTAGCGGGGGATACAATGAGCAGTTCTTC
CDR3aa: CATSDFSSGGYNEQFF

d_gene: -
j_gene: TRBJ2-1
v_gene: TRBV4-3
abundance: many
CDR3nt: TGCGCCAGCAGCCAAGAGCTGGGCGGCAATGAGCAGTTCTTC
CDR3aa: CASSQELGGNEQFF

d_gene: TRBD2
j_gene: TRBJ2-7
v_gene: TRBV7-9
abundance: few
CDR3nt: TGTGCCAGCCGGGGGGGGTCCTACGAGCAGTATTTC
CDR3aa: CASRGGSYEQYF

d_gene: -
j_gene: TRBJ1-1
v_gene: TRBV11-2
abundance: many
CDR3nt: TGTGCCAGCAGCTTCGGGGACACTGAAGCTTTCTTT
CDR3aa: CASSFGDTEAFF

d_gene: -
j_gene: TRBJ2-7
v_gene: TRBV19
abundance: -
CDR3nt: TGTGCCAGTAGTATACTCGGAAGCTCCTACGAGCAGTACTTC
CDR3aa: CASSILGSSYEQYF

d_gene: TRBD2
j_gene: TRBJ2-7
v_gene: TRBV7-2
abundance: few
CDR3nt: TGTGCCAGCAGCGTGACTAGCGGGAGTGGGGAGCAGTACTTC
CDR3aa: CASSVTSGSGEQYF

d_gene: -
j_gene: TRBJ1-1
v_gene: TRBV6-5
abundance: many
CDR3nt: TGTGCCAGCAGTTATTCGGATGAAGCTTTCTTT
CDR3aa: CASSYSDEAFF